Listed below are T cell receptor beta chains from one sample, sequenced in a study of T cells after yellow fever vaccination. Via MiXCR, TCRdb re-called the 5' RACE reads, giving one row per CDR3 protein. This sample has 300,000 or so distinct CDR3 sequences, with 10% to 15% found just once. The source was CD4+ T cells sorted from PBMCs, collected 45 days after the yellow fever booster vaccination. These receptors all stem from a man aged 25-40 years who received the YFV17D yellow fever vaccine. Each CDR3 is given with its conserved first and last residue. D genes are given only for firm matches. The size of a clone is reported for some rows only, either as once, few or many, or as a class for expanded clones.

j_call	d_call	cdr3_length	clone_size	v_call	cdr3_aa	cdr3_nt
TRBJ2-4	.	13	.	TRBV4-3	CASSQGVWDIQYF	TGCGCCAGCAGCCAAGGAGTCTGGGACATTCAGTACTTC
TRBJ2-2	TRBD2	15	few	TRBV12-3/TRBV12-4	CASTIGTSGTGELFF	TGTGCCAGCACCATAGGGACTAGCGGCACCGGGGAGCTGTTTTTT
TRBJ2-5	TRBD2	16	few	TRBV6-2/TRBV6-3	CASSYGPAGGEETQYF	TGTGCCAGCAGTTACGGGCCAGCGGGAGGAGAAGAGACCCAGTACTTC
TRBJ2-5	.	13	few	TRBV3-1	CASSQRNQETQYF	TGTGCCAGCAGTCAGCGGAACCAAGAGACCCAGTACTTC
TRBJ1-1	.	15	.	TRBV20-1	CSARDHSRGSTEAFF	TGCAGTGCTAGAGATCACTCCCGGGGGAGCACTGAAGCTTTCTTT
TRBJ2-7	.	11	few	TRBV25-1	CASCSYNEQYF	TGTGCCAGCTGTAGTTATAACGAGCAGTACTTC
TRBJ2-3	TRBD2	16	many	TRBV5-1	CASKGLAGASTDTQYF	TGCGCCAGCAAGGGACTAGCGGGGGCTAGCACAGATACGCAGTATTTT
TRBJ2-7	TRBD2	14	few	TRBV5-1	CASSIGLAAYEQYF	TGCGCCAGCAGCATAGGACTAGCGGCCTACGAGCAGTACTTC
TRBJ2-7	TRBD1	15	few	TRBV7-3	CASSLTGTGPYEQYF	TGTGCCAGCAGCTTAACCGGGACAGGTCCCTACGAGCAGTACTTC
TRBJ2-1	TRBD1	12	few	TRBV10-1	CASSETGGLKFF	TGCGCCAGCAGTGAGACAGGGGGGTTAAAGTTCTTC
TRBJ2-2	.	12	.	TRBV29-1	CSGSGNTGELFF	TGCAGCGGATCAGGGAACACCGGGGAGCTGTTTTTT
TRBJ2-2	.	14	once	TRBV20-1	CSASSGGNTGELFF	TGCAGTGCTTCAAGTGGGGGGAACACCGGGGAGCTGTTTTTT
TRBJ2-2	.	14	many	TRBV20-1	CSARGRRNTGELFF	TGCAGTGCCCGAGGTCGACGGAACACCGGGGAGCTGTTTTTT
TRBJ1-5	TRBD1	17	.	TRBV20-1	CCARDLAKDRGHQPQHF	TGCTGTGCTAGAGATCTCGCCAAGGACAGGGGGCATCAGCCCCAGCATTTT
TRBJ1-6	.	14	few	TRBV20-1	CSARRRQSNSPLHF	TGCAGTGCTAGAAGGCGACAGTCAAATTCACCCCTCCACTTT
TRBJ2-1	.	16	.	TRBV4-3	CASSRIAASSYNEQFF	TGCGCCAGCAGCCGGATAGCGGCTAGCTCCTACAATGAGCAGTTCTTC
TRBJ2-1	TRBD2	16	.	TRBV5-1	CASSLVSGLGNNEQFF	TGCGCCAGCAGCTTGGTATCGGGACTAGGGAACAATGAGCAGTTCTTC
TRBJ1-5	TRBD1	14	few	TRBV20-1	CSARPGGRNQPQHF	TGCAGTGCTAGGCCAGGGGGTCGCAATCAGCCCCAGCATTTT
TRBJ2-3	.	11	few	TRBV12-3/TRBV12-4	CASRESDTQYF	TGTGCCAGCAGAGAGTCAGATACGCAGTATTTT
TRBJ1-4	.	14	.	TRBV7-8	CASSLAHWGEKLFF	TGTGCCAGCAGCTTGGCCCATTGGGGTGAAAAACTGTTTTTT
TRBJ2-2	.	13	.	TRBV20-1	CSARVGNTGELFF	TGCAGTGCTAGAGTGGGGAACACCGGGGAGCTGTTTTTT
TRBJ2-3	TRBD2	17	few	TRBV20-1	CSARARQRLASTDTQYF	TGCAGTGCTAGAGCCCGCCAACGACTAGCTAGCACAGATACGCAGTATTTT
TRBJ2-2	.	16	many	TRBV20-1	CSASPLRGAATGELFF	TGCAGTGCTAGCCCATTGCGGGGAGCGGCAACCGGGGAGCTGTTTTTT
TRBJ2-1	.	12	.	TRBV2	CASSLDGYEQFF	TGTGCCAGCAGCCTCGATGGGTATGAGCAGTTCTTC
TRBJ2-7	.	14	many	TRBV7-2	CASSPPQRLFEQYF	TGTGCCAGCAGCCCCCCTCAACGGCTCTTCGAGCAGTACTTC
TRBJ2-7	.	13	.	TRBV6-6	CASSRLDSYEQHF	TGTGCCAGCAGTCGACTAGATTCCTACGAGCAGCACTTC
TRBJ2-1	.	14	few	TRBV24-1	CATSDPLGHGEQFF	TGTGCCACCAGTGATCCCCTCGGACACGGTGAGCAGTTCTTC
TRBJ2-7	.	13	few	TRBV5-1	CASSLAFDDEQYF	TGCGCCAGCAGCTTGGCCTTTGACGACGAGCAGTACTTC
TRBJ2-3	TRBD1	17	.	TRBV4-2	CASSLHTGGAGTDTQYF	TGTGCCAGCAGCCTTCACACAGGGGGCGCGGGCACAGATACGCAGTATTTT
TRBJ1-6	TRBD1	15	few	TRBV6-5	CASSPGQAVNSPLHF	TGTGCCAGCAGTCCAGGACAGGCCGTTAATTCACCCCTCCACTTT
TRBJ2-5	TRBD1	14	.	TRBV7-8	CASSSRGLGETQYF	TGTGCCAGCAGCTCGAGGGGGCTGGGAGAGACCCAGTACTTC
TRBJ2-1	.	11	.	TRBV10-3	CAISEVHEQFF	TGTGCCATCAGTGAAGTTCACGAGCAGTTCTTC
TRBJ2-1	.	17	many	TRBV6-5	CASSYSTNPLPYNEQFF	TGTGCCAGCAGTTACTCGACAAACCCCCTACCCTACAATGAGCAGTTCTTC
TRBJ2-2	.	15	.	TRBV4-3	CASSPAEGLTGELFF	TGCGCCAGCAGCCCCGCGGAGGGACTCACCGGGGAGCTGTTTTTT
TRBJ2-3	TRBD2	14	.	TRBV20-1	CRGTSGVSTDTQYF	TGCAGGGGCACTAGCGGTGTTAGCACAGATACGCAGTATTTT
TRBJ2-4	.	13	few	TRBV5-1	CASSLGQENIQYF	TGCGCCAGCAGCTTGGGACAGGAAAACATTCAGTACTTC
TRBJ2-6	TRBD1	17	.	TRBV27	CASSEGQGFAGANVLTF	TGTGCCAGCAGTGAAGGACAGGGATTCGCTGGGGCCAACGTCCTGACTTTC
TRBJ2-7	TRBD2	18	few	TRBV12-3/TRBV12-4	CATHRDRPDGRVAYEQYF	TGTGCCACCCATCGGGACCGGCCTGACGGGAGGGTCGCCTACGAGCAGTACTTC
TRBJ2-7	TRBD1	14	.	TRBV7-2	CASSPDRARGEQYF	TGTGCCAGCAGTCCCGACAGGGCCAGAGGCGAGCAGTACTTC
TRBJ2-2	.	21	.	TRBV21-1	CASSKEGRYPEPIPNTGELFF	TGTGCCAGCAGCAAAGAGGGTCGCTATCCGGAGCCCATTCCGAACACCGGGGAGCTGTTTTTT
TRBJ2-5	.	13	few	TRBV7-2	CASTRAVTETQYF	TGTGCCAGCACCCGAGCGGTGACGGAGACCCAGTACTTC
TRBJ2-1	.	16	.	TRBV24-1	CATSDFTASSYNEQFF	TGTGCCACCAGTGATTTTACCGCTTCCTCCTACAATGAGCAGTTCTTC
TRBJ1-5	.	16	.	TRBV10-3	CAISEQDTRSNQPQHF	TGTGCCATCAGTGAGCAGGACACGAGGAGCAATCAGCCCCAGCATTTT
TRBJ2-7	TRBD2	16	.	TRBV4-3	CASSQDPTSGAYEQYF	TGCGCCAGCAGCCAAGATCCGACTAGCGGAGCCTACGAGCAGTACTTC
TRBJ1-3	.	13	few	TRBV29-1	CSVNARSGNTIYF	TGCAGCGTTAACGCTCGCTCTGGAAACACCATATATTTT
TRBJ2-7	TRBD2	15	.	TRBV5-1	CASSLEGRELYEQYF	TGCGCCAGCAGCTTGGAGGGGCGGGAGCTCTACGAGCAGTACTTC
TRBJ2-6	TRBD1	18	few	TRBV18	CASSTGAKGPSGANVLTF	TGTGCCAGCTCTACAGGGGCAAAGGGGCCCTCTGGGGCCAACGTCCTGACTTTC
TRBJ2-7	.	14	.	TRBV4-1	CASSPTGLLYEQYF	TGCGCCAGCAGCCCTACGGGGTTACTCTACGAGCAGTACTTC
TRBJ2-3	.	16	.	TRBV7-2	CASTNMGGTGTDTQYF	TGTGCCAGCACCAATATGGGGGGGACAGGAACAGATACGCAGTATTTT
TRBJ2-1	TRBD2	17	.	TRBV20-1	CSARFPGLAGAGGEQFF	TGCAGTGCTAGATTCCCGGGACTAGCGGGAGCTGGGGGTGAGCAGTTCTTC
TRBJ2-1	.	14	.	TRBV6-2/TRBV6-3	CASKMGGRYNEQFF	TGTGCCAGTAAAATGGGGGGGCGCTACAATGAGCAGTTCTTC
TRBJ2-1	TRBD2	11	few	TRBV7-9	CASSRGTSLFF	TGTGCCAGCAGCCGAGGGACTAGTTTGTTCTTC